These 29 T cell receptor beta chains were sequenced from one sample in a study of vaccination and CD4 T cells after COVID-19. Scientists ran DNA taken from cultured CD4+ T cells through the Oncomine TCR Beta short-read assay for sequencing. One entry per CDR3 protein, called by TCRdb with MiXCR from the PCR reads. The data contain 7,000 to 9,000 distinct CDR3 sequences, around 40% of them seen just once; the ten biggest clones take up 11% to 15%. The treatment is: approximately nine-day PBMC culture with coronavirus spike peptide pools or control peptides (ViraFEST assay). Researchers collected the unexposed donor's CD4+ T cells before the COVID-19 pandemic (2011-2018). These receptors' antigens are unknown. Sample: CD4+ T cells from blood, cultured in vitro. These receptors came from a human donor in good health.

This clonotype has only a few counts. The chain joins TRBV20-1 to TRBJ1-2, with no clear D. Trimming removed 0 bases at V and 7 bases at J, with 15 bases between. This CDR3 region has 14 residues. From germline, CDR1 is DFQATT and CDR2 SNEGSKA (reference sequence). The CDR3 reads CSARDHRRMGGYTF. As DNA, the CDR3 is TGCAGTGCTAGAGATCATCGGCGGATGGGTGGCTACACCTTC.

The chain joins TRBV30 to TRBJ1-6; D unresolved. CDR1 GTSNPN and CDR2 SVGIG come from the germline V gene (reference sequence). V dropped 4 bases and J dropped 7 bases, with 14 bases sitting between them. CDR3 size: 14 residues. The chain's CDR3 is CAWTLGSRNSPLHF. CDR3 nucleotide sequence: TGTGCCTGGACCCTTGGCAGTAGGAATTCACCCCTCCACTTT.

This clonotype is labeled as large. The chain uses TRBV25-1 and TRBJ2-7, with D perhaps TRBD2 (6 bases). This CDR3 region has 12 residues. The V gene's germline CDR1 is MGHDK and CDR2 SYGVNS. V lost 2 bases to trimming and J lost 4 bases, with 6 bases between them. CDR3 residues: CASSEAGYEQYF. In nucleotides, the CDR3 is TGTGCCAGCAGTGAAGCGGGGTACGAGCAGTACTTC.

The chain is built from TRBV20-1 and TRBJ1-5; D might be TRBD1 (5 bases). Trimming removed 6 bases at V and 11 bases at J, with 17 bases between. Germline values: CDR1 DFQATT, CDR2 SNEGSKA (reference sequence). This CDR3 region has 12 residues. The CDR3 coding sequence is TGCAGTGCCCCTGACAGCCTTCTGGCCCAGCATTTT. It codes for CSAPDSLLAQHF.

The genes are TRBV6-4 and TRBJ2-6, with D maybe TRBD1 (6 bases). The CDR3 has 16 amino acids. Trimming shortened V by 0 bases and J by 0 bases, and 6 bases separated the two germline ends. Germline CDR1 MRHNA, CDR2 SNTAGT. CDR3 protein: CASSDSGGSGANVLTF. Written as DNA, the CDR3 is TGTGCCAGCAGTGACTCAGGGGGCTCTGGGGCCAACGTCCTGACTTTC.

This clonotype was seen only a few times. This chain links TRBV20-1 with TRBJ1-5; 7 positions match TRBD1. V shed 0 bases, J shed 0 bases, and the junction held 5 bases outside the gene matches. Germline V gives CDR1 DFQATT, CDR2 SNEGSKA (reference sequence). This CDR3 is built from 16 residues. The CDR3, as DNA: TGCAGTGCTAGAGACTTGGGACAGTCTAGCAATCAGCCCCAGCATTTT. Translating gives CSARDLGQSSNQPQHF.

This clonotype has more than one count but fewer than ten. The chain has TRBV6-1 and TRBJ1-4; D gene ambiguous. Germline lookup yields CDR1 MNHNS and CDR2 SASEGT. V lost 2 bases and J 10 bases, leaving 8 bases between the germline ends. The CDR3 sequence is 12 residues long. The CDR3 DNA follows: TGTGCCAGCAGTGAAAACCGGCGAAAACTGTTTTTT. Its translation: CASSENRRKLFF.

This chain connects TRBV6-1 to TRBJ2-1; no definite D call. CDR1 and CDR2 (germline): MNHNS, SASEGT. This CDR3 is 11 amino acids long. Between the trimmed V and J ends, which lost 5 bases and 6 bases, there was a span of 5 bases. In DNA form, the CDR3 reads TGTGCCAGCAGTCCAGGCAATGAGCAGTTCTTC. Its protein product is CASSPGNEQFF.

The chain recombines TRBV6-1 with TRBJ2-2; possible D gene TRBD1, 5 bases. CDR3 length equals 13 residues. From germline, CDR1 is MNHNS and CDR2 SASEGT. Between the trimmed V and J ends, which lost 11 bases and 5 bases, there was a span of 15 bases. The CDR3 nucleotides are TGTGCCGCCGAAAGGCCAGGGACCGGGGAGCTGTTTTTT. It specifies CAAERPGTGELFF.

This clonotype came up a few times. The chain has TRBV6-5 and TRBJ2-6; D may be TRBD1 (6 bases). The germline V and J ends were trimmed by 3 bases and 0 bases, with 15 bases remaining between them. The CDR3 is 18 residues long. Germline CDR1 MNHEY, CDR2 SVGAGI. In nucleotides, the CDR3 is TGTGCCAGCAGTTATACTGGACAGCGAGACTCTGGGGCCAACGTCCTGACTTTC. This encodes CASSYTGQRDSGANVLTF.

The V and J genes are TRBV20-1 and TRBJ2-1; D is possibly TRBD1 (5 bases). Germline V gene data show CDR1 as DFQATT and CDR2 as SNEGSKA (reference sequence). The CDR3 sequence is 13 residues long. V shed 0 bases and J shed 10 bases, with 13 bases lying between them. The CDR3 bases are TGCAGTGCTAGAGATCAAAGGGGTTGGGAGCAGTTCTTC. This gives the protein CSARDQRGWEQFF.

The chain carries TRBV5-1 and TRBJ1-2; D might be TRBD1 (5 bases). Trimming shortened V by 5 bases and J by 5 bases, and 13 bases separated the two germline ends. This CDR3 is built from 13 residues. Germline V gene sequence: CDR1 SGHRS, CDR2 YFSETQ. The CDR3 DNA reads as TGCGCCAGCAGTCTGCCGGAGGGGTATGGCTACACCTTC. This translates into CASSLPEGYGYTF.

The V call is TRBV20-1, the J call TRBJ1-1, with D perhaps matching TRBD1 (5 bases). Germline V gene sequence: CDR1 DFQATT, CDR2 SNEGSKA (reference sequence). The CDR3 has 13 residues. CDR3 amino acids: CSAQEARVTEAFF. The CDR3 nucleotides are TGCAGCGCCCAGGAGGCCAGGGTCACTGAAGCTTTCTTT.

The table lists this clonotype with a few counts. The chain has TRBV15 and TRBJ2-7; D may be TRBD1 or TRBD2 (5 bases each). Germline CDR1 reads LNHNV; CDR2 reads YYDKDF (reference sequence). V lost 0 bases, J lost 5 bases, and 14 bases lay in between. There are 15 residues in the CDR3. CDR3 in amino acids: CATSRDGGTGDEQYF. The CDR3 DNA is TGTGCCACCAGCAGAGATGGGGGAACCGGGGACGAGCAGTACTTC.

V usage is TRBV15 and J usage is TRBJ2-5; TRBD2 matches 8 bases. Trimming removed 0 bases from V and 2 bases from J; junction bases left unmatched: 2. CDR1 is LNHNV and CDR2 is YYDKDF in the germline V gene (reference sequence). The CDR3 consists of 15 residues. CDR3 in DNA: TGTGCCACCAGCAGAGAGCTAGCGGGTCAAGAGACCCAGTACTTC. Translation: CATSRELAGQETQYF.

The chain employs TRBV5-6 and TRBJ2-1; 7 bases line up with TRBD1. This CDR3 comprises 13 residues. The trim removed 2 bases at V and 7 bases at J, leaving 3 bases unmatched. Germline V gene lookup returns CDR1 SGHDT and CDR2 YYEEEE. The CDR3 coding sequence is TGTGCCAGCAGCTTAGACAGGGAGAATGAGCAGTTCTTC. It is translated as CASSLDRENEQFF.

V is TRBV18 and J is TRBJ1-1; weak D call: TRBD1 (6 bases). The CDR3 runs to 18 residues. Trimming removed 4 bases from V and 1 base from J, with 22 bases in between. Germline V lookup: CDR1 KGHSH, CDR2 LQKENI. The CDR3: CASSQEETGLGGNTEAFF. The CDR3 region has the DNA TGTGCCAGCTCACAGGAGGAGACAGGACTCGGTGGGAACACTGAAGCTTTCTTT.

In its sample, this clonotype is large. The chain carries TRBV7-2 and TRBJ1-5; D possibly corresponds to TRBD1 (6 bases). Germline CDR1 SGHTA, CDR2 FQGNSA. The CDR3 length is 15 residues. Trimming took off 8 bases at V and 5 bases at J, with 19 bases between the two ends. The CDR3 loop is CASPGRGEYDQPQHF. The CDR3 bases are TGTGCCAGCCCCGGAAGGGGGGAGTATGATCAGCCCCAGCATTTT.

DNA of the CDR3: TGTGCCACCAGTGTCGGGGGGCCAACCTCAGATACGCAGTATTTT. Its translation: CATSVGGPTSDTQYF. V gene TRBV24-1 combines with J gene TRBJ2-3, with D perhaps TRBD2 (7 bases). V shed 5 bases and J shed 4 bases, with 15 bases lying between them. CDR1 is KGHDR, CDR2 SFDVKD, per germline. The CDR3 extends over 15 amino acids.

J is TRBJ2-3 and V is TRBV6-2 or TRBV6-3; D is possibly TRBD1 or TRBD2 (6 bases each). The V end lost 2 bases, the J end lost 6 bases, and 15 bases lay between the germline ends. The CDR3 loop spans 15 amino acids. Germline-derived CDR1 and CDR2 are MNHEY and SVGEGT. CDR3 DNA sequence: TGTGCCAGCAGTTACACCGGGGGCTTCGTCGATACGCAGTATTTT. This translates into CASSYTGGFVDTQYF.

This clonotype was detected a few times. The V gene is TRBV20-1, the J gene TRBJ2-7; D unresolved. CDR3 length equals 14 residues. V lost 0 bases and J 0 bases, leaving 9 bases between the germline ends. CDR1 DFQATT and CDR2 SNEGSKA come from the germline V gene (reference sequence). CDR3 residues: CSARDRRSSYEQYF. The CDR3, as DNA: TGCAGTGCTAGAGATAGACGGAGCTCCTACGAGCAGTACTTC.

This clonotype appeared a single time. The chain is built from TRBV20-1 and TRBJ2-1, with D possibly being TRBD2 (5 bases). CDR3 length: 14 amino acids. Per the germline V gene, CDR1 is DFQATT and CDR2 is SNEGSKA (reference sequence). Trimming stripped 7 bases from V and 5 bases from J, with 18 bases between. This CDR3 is CSGRASGNNNEQFF. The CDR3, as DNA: TGCAGTGGGAGAGCCTCCGGGAACAACAATGAGCAGTTCTTC.

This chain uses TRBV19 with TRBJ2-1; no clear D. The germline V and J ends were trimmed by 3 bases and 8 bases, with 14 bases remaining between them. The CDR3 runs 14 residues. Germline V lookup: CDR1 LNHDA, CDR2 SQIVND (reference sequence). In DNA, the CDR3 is TGTGCCAGTAGTATGTCAGCAATCTCGGATGAGCAGTTCTTC. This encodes CASSMSAISDEQFF.

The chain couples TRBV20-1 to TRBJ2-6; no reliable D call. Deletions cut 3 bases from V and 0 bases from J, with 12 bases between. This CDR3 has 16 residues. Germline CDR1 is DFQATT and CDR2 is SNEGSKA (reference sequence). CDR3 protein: CSARKTEYSGANVLTF. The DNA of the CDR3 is TGCAGTGCTAGGAAGACCGAGTACTCTGGGGCCAACGTCCTGACTTTC.

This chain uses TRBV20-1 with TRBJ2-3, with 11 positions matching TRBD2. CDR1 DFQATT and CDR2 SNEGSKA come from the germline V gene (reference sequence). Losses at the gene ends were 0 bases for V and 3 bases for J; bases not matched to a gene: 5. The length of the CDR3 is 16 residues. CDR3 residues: CSAREVAGGRTDTQYF. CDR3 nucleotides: TGCAGTGCTAGAGAGGTAGCGGGGGGGAGGACAGATACGCAGTATTTT.

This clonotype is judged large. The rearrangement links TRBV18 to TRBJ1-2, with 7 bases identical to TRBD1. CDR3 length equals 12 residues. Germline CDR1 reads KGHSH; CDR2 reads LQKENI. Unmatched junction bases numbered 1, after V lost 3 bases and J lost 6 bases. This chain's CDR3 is CASSPTGHGYTF. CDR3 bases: TGTGCCAGCTCACCGACAGGGCATGGCTACACCTTC.

The CDR3 here is CASSGTVRGETQYF. CDR3 DNA: TGTGCCAGCAGTGGGACAGTTCGGGGGGAGACCCAGTACTTC. The chain carries TRBV2 and TRBJ2-5, with D possibly being TRBD1 or TRBD2 (6 bases each). The germline V gene has CDR1 SNHLY and CDR2 FYNNEI. Trimming removed 4 bases from V and 5 bases from J, with 14 bases in between. CDR3 length: 14 residues.

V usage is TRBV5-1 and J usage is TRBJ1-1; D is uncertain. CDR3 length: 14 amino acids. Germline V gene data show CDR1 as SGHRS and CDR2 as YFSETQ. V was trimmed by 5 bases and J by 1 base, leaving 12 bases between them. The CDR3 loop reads CASSLRGQNTEAFF. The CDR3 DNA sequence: TGCGCCAGCAGTTTGCGAGGGCAGAACACTGAAGCTTTCTTT.

CDR3 protein: CASSLDSYYEQYF. The CDR3 region has the DNA TGTGCCAGCAGCCTTGACAGTTACTACGAGCAGTACTTC. V usage is TRBV2 and J usage is TRBJ2-7; weak D call: TRBD1 (5 bases). Trimming took off 6 bases at V and 3 bases at J, with 12 bases between the two ends. This CDR3 spans 13 amino acids. CDR1 SNHLY and CDR2 FYNNEI come from the germline V gene.